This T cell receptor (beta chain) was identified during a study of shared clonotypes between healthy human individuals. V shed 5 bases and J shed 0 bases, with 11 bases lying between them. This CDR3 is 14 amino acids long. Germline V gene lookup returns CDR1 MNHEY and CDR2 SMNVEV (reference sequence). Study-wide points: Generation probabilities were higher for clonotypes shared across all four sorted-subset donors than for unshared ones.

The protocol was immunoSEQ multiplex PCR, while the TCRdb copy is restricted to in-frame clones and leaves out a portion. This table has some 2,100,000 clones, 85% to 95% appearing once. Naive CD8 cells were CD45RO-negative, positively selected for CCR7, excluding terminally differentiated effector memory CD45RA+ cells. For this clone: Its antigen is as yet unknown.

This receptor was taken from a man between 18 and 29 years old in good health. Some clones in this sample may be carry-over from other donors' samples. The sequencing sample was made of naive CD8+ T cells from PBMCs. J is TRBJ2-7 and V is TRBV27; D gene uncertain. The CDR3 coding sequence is TGTGCCAGCAGTACCGGCAGGAGCTCCTACGAGCAGTACTTC. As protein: CASSTGRSSYEQYF.